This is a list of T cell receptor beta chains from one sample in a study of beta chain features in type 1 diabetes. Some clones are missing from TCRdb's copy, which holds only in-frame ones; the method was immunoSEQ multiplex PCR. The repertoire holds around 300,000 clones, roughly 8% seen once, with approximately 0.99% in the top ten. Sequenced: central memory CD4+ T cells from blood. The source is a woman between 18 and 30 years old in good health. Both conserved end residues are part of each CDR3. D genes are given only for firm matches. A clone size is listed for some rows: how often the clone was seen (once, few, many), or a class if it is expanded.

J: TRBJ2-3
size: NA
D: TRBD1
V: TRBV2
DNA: TGTGCCAGCAGCAGGGGGACCCCGAGCACAGATACGCAGTATTTT
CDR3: CASSRGTPSTDTQYF

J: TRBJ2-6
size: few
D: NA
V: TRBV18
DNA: TGTGCCAGCTCATTTTCAGGAACTGGGGCCAACGTCCTGACTTTC
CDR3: CASSFSGTGANVLTF

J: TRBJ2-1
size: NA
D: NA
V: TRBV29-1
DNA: TGCAGCCTCGGAGGGAAGAGATACAATGAGCAGTTCTTC
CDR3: CSLGGKRYNEQFF

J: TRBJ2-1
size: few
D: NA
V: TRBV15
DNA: TGTGCCACCAGCAGAGTCTCCCGGTCCAATGAGCAGTTCTTC
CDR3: CATSRVSRSNEQFF

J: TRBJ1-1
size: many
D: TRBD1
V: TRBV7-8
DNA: TGTGCCAGCAGCTTAATGGGACAGGCCTCCACTGAAGCTTTCTTT
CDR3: CASSLMGQASTEAFF

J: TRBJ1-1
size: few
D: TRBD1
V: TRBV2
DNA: TGTGCCAGCACCCTTCTACAGGGGGTAACTGAAGCTTTCTTT
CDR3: CASTLLQGVTEAFF

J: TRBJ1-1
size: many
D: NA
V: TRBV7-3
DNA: TGTGCCAGCAGCTTAATGTCCGGGCCAGCTTTCTTT
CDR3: CASSLMSGPAFF

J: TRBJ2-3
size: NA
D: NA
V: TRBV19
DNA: TGTGCCAGTAGTATAGTTGGCAGGGAGTCGCGTCTGGGCACAGATACGCAGTATTTT
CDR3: CASSIVGRESRLGTDTQYF

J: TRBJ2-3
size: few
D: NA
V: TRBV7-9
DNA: TGTGCCAGCAGCTTAGAGCTAGCCGGCACAGATACGCAGTATTTT
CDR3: CASSLELAGTDTQYF

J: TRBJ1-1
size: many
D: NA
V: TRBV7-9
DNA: TGTGCCAGCAGCTTGGCAGGGATAAACACTGAAGCTTTCTTT
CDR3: CASSLAGINTEAFF

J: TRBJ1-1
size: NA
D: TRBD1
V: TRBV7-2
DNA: TGTGCCAGCAGTTCCCTCCCCGGGACAGCCAGGACTGAAGCTTTCTTT
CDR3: CASSSLPGTARTEAFF

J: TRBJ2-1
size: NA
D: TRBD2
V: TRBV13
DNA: TGTGCCAGCAGCTTAGTACGATGGACTAGCGGGAGAAATGAGCAGTTCTTC
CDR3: CASSLVRWTSGRNEQFF

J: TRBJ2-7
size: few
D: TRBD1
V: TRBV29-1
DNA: TGCAGCGTCCGCTCCCCGGGACAGGGGGCCTACGAGCAGTACTTC
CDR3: CSVRSPGQGAYEQYF

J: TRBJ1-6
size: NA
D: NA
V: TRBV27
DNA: TGTGCCAGCAGTTACGACAGCCTGGGGAATTCACCCCTCCACTTT
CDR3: CASSYDSLGNSPLHF

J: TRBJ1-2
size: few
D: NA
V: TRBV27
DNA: TGTGCCAGCAGTTTATCCTCGGCAGGTGGCGGCTACACCTTC
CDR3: CASSLSSAGGGYTF

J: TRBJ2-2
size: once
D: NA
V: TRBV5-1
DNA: TGCGCCAGCAGCTTGGGTAGGGAGTGGACCGGGGAGCTGTTTTTT
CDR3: CASSLGREWTGELFF

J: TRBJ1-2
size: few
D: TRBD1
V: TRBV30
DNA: TGTGCCTGGAGCCCAGACACAGGGGGTCGCTATGGCTACACCTTC
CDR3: CAWSPDTGGRYGYTF

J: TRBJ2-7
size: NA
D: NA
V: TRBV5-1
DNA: TGCGCCAGCAGCTTGGAGGGTTACGAGCAGTACTTC
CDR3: CASSLEGYEQYF

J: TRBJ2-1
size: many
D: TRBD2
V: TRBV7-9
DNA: TGTGCCAGCAGCTTAGCGCTGAATAGCGGGGGTGACAATGAGCAGTTCTTC
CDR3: CASSLALNSGGDNEQFF

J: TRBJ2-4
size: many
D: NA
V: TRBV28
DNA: TGTGCCAGCAGTTTGACCGACCGCCAAAACATTCAGTACTTC
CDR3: CASSLTDRQNIQYF

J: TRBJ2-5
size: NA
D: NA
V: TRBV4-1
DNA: TGCGCCAGCTCCTGGGGTGTCTCTCAAGAGACCCAGTACTTC
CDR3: CASSWGVSQETQYF

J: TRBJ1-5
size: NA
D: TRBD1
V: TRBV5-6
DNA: TGTGCCAGCAGCAGGACAGGGTACAATCAGCCCCAGCATTTT
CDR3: CASSRTGYNQPQHF

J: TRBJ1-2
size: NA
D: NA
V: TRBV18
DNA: TGTGCCAGCTCACGTGAGAGGGCGCAGGGCTATGGCTACACCTTC
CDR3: CASSRERAQGYGYTF

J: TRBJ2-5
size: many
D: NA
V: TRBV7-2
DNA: TGTGCCAGCAGCTTTAGACAGCTAGAGACCCAGTACTTC
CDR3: CASSFRQLETQYF

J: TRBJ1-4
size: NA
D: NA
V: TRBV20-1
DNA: TGCAGTGCTAGACGAGTAGAAAAACTGTTTTTT
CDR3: CSARRVEKLFF

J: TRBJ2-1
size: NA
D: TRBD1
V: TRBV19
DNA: TGTGCCAGTAGAAAGGGACAGGGGAACGAGCAGTTCTTC
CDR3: CASRKGQGNEQFF

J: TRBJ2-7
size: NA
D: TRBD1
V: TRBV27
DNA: TGTGCCAGCAGTCCGATAATGGGACAGGGAAACGAGCAGTACTTC
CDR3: CASSPIMGQGNEQYF

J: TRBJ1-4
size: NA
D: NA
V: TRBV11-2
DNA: TGTGCCAGCAGCTTAGATTTTTGGGATGAAAAACTGTTTTTT
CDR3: CASSLDFWDEKLFF

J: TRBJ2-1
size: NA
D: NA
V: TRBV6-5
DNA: TGTGCCAGCAGTAAAGGGGGCAATGAGCAGTTCTTC
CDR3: CASSKGGNEQFF

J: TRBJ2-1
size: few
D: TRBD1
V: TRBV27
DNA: TGTGCCAGCAGGCGACAGGGGACCTCCTACAATGAGCAGTTCTTC
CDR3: CASRRQGTSYNEQFF

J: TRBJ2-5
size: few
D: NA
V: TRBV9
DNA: TGTGCCAGCAGCGTAAGCATCGGCGGGGCCAGGACCCAGTACTTC
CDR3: CASSVSIGGARTQYF

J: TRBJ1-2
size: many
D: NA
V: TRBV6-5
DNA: TGTGCCAGCAGTGATCACTATGGCTACACCTTC
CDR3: CASSDHYGYTF

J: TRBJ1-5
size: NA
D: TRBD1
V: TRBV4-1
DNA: TGCGCCAGCAGCCACGCGGGACAGGGGGGCAATCAGCCCCAGCATTTT
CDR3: CASSHAGQGGNQPQHF

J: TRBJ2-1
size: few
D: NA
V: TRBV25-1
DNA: TGTGCCAGCAGTGAAGGTTTTGACAATGAGCAGTTCTTC
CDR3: CASSEGFDNEQFF

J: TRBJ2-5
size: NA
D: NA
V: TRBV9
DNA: TGTGCCAGCAGCCTCGGGACGTGGGAGACCCAGTACTTC
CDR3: CASSLGTWETQYF

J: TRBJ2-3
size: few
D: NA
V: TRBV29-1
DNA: TGCAGCGTTGAGGTGGCATCGATAGATACGCAGTATTTT
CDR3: CSVEVASIDTQYF

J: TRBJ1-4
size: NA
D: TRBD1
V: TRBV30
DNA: TGTGCCTGGAGTGTACTCAGGGGGAGTAATGAAAAACTGTTTTTT
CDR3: CAWSVLRGSNEKLFF

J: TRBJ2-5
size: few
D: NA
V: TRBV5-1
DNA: TGCGCCAGCAGCTTAGGCGGGGAAGAGACCCAGTACTTC
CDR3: CASSLGGEETQYF

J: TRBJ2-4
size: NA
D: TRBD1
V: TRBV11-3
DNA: TGTGCCAGCAGCCCAGGGGGCCCTCGGAACATTCAGTACTTC
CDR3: CASSPGGPRNIQYF

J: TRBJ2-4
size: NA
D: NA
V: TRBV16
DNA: TGTGCCAGCAGCCAAGTTGCTGGTCAAAACATTCAGTACTTC
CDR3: CASSQVAGQNIQYF

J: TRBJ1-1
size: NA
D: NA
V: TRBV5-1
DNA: TGCGCCAGCACCACGACAGAATTGGCTACTGAAGCTTTCTTT
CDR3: CASTTTELATEAFF